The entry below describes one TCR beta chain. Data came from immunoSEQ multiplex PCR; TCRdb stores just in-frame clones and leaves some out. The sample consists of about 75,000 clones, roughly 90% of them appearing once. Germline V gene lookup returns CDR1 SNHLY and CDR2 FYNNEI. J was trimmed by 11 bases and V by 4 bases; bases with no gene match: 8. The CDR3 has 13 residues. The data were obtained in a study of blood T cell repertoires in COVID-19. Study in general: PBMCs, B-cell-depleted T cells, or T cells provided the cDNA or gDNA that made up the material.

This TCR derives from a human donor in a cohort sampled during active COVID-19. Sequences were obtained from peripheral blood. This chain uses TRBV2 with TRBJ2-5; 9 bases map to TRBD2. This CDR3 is CASSGSEREAQYF. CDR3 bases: TGTGCCAGCAGTGGTTCCGAGCGGGAGGCACAGTACTTC.